What follows are 25 T cell receptor beta chains derived from one specimen sequenced in a study of T-cell reconstitution after alpha-beta-depleted transplantation in children. Preparation of the TCRbeta library involved a method that used unique molecular identifiers. In TCRdb, the PCR reads were re-called with MiXCR into one record per CDR3 protein. This sample has 500,000 to 600,000 distinct CDR3 sequences, with roughly 18% found just once. The specimen comprised PBMCs from the stem cell graft donor, sampled from the stem cell graft. All receptors derive from a human donor who donated a stem cell graft to a child with acute lymphoblastic leukemia.

This sequence joins TRBV12-3 or TRBV12-4 and TRBJ2-2; weak D call: TRBD2 (5 bases). Trimming pared 2 bases from V and 1 base from J, leaving 14 bases between. The CDR3 length is 17 residues. The CDR3 region is CASSLKGLSLNTGELFF. For the CDR3, the DNA is TGTGCCAGCAGTTTAAAAGGACTTTCCTTGAACACCGGGGAGCTGTTTTTT.

The rearrangement joins TRBV20-1 to TRBJ2-7; D is possibly TRBD2 (5 bases). The CDR3 consists of 12 residues. Germline V gene sequence: CDR1 DFQATT, CDR2 SNEGSKA (reference sequence). V was cut by 1 base and J by 6 bases, with 10 bases left in between. In nucleotides, the CDR3 is TGCAGTGCTAGAGGGAACGGGATCGAGCAGTACTTC. The encoded protein is CSARGNGIEQYF.

The gene calls are TRBV5-4 and TRBJ2-7, with TRBD2 identical over 11 bases. The junction had 2 bases not matched to a gene; V was cut back by 9 bases and J by 0 bases. The germline V gene encodes CDR1 SGHNT and CDR2 YYREEE (reference sequence). CDR3 length: 13 residues. CDR3 residues: CAITSGSSYEQYF. The CDR3 DNA follows: TGTGCCATCACTAGCGGGAGCTCCTACGAGCAGTACTTC.

This clonotype occurred a few times. V and J are TRBV10-2 and TRBJ2-7; D is perhaps TRBD2 (5 bases). The CDR3 extends over 15 amino acids. Trimming pared 8 bases from V and 2 bases from J, leaving 19 bases between. Germline assignment: CDR1 WSHSY and CDR2 SAAADI. DNA for the CDR3: TGCGCCAGCCGACCAAGAGAGGGATCTACCTACGAGCAGTACTTC. Translation gives CASRPREGSTYEQYF.

This clonotype was detected only a few times. V gene TRBV3-1 combines with J gene TRBJ2-5; the match to TRBD2 covers 12 bases. V lost 0 bases and J lost 6; bases outside the gene matches: 8. Germline CDR1 is LGHDT and CDR2 is YNNKEL (reference sequence). CDR3 size: 17 residues. The CDR3 DNA follows: TGTGCCAGCAGCCAAGACCTCAGGACTAGCGGGACGAAGACCCAGTACTTC. Translation: CASSQDLRTSGTKTQYF.

The chain combines TRBV9 with TRBJ1-1; D may be TRBD1 (6 bases). This CDR3 has 13 amino acids. Trimming shortened V by 10 bases and J by 3 bases, and 16 bases separated the two germline ends. CDR1 and CDR2 (germline): SGDLS, YYNGEE. CDR3 sequence: CASAGHTYTEAFF. The CDR3 region has the DNA TGTGCCTCGGCGGGACACACATACACTGAAGCTTTCTTT.

The rearrangement joins TRBV7-9 to TRBJ2-5; 8 positions match TRBD2. The CDR3 runs to 15 residues. Trimming at V came to 8 bases and at J to 1 base, leaving 9 bases not matched to a gene. Germline V CDR1 and CDR2: SEHNR, FQNEAQ (reference sequence). In DNA form, the CDR3 reads TGTGCCAGCCGAACTAAGCGGGAGCCCCAAGAGACCCAGTACTTC. Amino acid sequence: CASRTKREPQETQYF.

Remarks on this clonotype: Just one base apart from a much larger clone, this may be a read error. V and J are TRBV7-3 and TRBJ1-2, with D possibly TRBD1 on 6 matching bases. This CDR3 has 13 amino acids. CDR1 and CDR2 from the germline V gene are SGHTA and FQGTGA. The CDR3 protein is CASSRTDNYGDTF. In DNA form, the CDR3 reads TGTGCCAGCAGCCGGACAGACAACTATGGCGACACCTTC.

DNA for the CDR3: TGTGCCAGCAGCCAAACTAGCGGGAGGAACACCGGGGAGCTGTTTTTT. Translating it yields CASSQTSGRNTGELFF. The chain links TRBV12-3 or TRBV12-4 to TRBJ2-2, with TRBD2 matching over 11 bases. The CDR3 consists of 16 residues. V was clipped by 6 bases and J by 1 base; unmatched bases: 4.

The rearrangement links TRBV27 to TRBJ2-3; 7 bases are shared with TRBD2. The CDR3 runs to 15 residues. Germline V gene sequence: CDR1 MNHEY, CDR2 SMNVEV (reference sequence). The trim removed 4 bases at V and 0 bases at J, leaving 4 bases unmatched. The CDR3 bases are TGTGCCAGCAGTTCCAGCGGGGATAGCACAGATACGCAGTATTTT. Its protein product is CASSSSGDSTDTQYF.

For the CDR3, the DNA is TGTGCCAGCAGTTCCGCAGGACTAGCGGGAGACGAGCAGTACTTC. Translated: CASSSAGLAGDEQYF. V usage is TRBV7-2 and J usage is TRBJ2-7; 13 bases map to TRBD2. V dropped 6 bases and J dropped 5; count of bases not matched to a gene: 7. Germline V lookup: CDR1 SGHTA, CDR2 FQGNSA. The CDR3 spans 15 residues.

This clonotype has just a few counts. The chain joins TRBV3-1 to TRBJ2-2; D remains unclear. Germline V gene sequence: CDR1 LGHDT, CDR2 YNNKEL (reference sequence). Trimming shortened V by 1 base and J by 6 bases, and 12 bases separated the two germline ends. This CDR3 is built from 15 residues. The CDR3 nucleotides read TGTGCCAGCAGCCAAGCCCTAATCAAATCCGGGGAGCTGTTTTTT. It specifies CASSQALIKSGELFF.

This chain links TRBV20-1 with TRBJ2-7; maybe TRBD1 (5 bases). Germline values: CDR1 DFQATT, CDR2 SNEGSKA (reference sequence). The CDR3 extends over 12 amino acids. V was clipped by 3 bases and J by 2 bases, with 8 bases between them. The CDR3 bases are TGCAGTGCTAGTCCGACAGCCTACGAGCAGTACTTC. Translation gives CSASPTAYEQYF.

The chain recombines TRBV4-2 with TRBJ2-5, with 9 bases matching TRBD2. V shed 1 base and J 4 bases; nucleotides not matched to a gene: 7. Per germline, CDR1 LGHNA and CDR2 YNFKEQ. The length of the CDR3 is 16 residues. The DNA for the CDR3 is TGTGCCAGCAGCCAAGGAGCGGGGGGCGGGGCAGAGACCCAGTACTTC. Amino acids: CASSQGAGGGAETQYF.

This clonotype was seen only a few times. The V gene is TRBV6-1, the J gene TRBJ2-1; 14 bases are a match to TRBD2. The CDR3 extends over 16 amino acids. Looked up from germline, CDR1 is MNHNS and CDR2 is SASEGT. Losses at the gene ends were 4 bases for V and 9 bases for J; bases not matched to a gene: 8. The CDR3 loop is CASSVPGLAGEVEQFF. The CDR3 nucleotides are TGTGCCAGCAGTGTCCCGGGACTAGCGGGAGAGGTTGAGCAGTTCTTC.

This rearrangement joins TRBV20-1 to TRBJ2-4, with TRBD2 matching over 8 bases. The J segment lost 9 bases and the V segment lost 0 bases, leaving 10 bases of the junction unmatched. The germline CDR1 and CDR2 sequences are DFQATT and SNEGSKA (reference sequence). The CDR3 length is 15 residues. CDR3 residues: CSARDPQRERGIQYF. The DNA for the CDR3 is TGCAGTGCTAGAGATCCCCAGCGGGAGCGGGGCATTCAGTACTTC.

This clonotype occurred once. The chain carries TRBV12-3 or TRBV12-4 and TRBJ2-7, with 9 bases matching TRBD2. Losses at the gene ends were 4 bases for V and 0 bases for J; bases not matched to a gene: 10. This CDR3 contains 17 residues. The CDR3 sequence is CASSWGGRAYSSYEQYF. The CDR3 nucleotides are TGTGCCAGCAGTTGGGGCGGGAGGGCTTACAGCTCCTACGAGCAGTACTTC.

This clonotype occurred a few times. V is TRBV27 and J is TRBJ1-3; no definite D call. Germline V gene data show CDR1 as MNHEY and CDR2 as SMNVEV (reference sequence). V lost 2 bases and J lost 0, with 5 bases in between. The CDR3 is made up of 14 amino acids. The CDR3 sequence is CASSLRHSGNTIYF. The CDR3 bases are TGTGCCAGCAGTTTACGACACTCTGGAAACACCATATATTTT.

The chain carries TRBV5-1 and TRBJ1-6; 9 bases fit TRBD1. Per the germline V gene, CDR1 is SGHRS and CDR2 is YFSETQ. Trimming cost V 3 bases and J 7 bases; bases outside gene matches: 14. The CDR3 spans 18 residues. The CDR3 loop is CASSSTRDRGVRNSPLHF. The CDR3 DNA is TGCGCCAGCAGCTCGACTCGAGACAGGGGGGTGAGGAATTCACCCCTCCACTTT.

This clonotype was seen more than once but under ten times. The chain employs TRBV9 and TRBJ2-7, with D maybe TRBD1 (5 bases). Trimming left V 0 bases short and J 4 bases short, with 14 bases between. The CDR3 runs to 15 residues. The V gene's germline CDR1 is SGDLS and CDR2 YYNGEE. The CDR3 region has the DNA TGTGCCAGCAGCGTAGGACAGCCGAGCTCATACGAGCAGTACTTC. Its translation is CASSVGQPSSYEQYF. The whole variable domain, remainder taken from reference TRBV9 and TRBJ2-7, is DSGVTQTPKHLITATGQRVTLRCSPRSGDLSVYWYQQSLDQGLQFLIQYYNGEERAKGNILERFSAQQFPDLHSELNLSSLELGDSALYFCASSVGQPSSYEQYFGPGTRLTVT.

This chain connects TRBV20-1 to TRBJ2-7, with 7 bases fitting TRBD2. There are 16 residues in the CDR3. The germline V gene encodes CDR1 DFQATT and CDR2 SNEGSKA (reference sequence). Germline trimming cut 0 bases from V and 2 bases from J; bases unmatched to any gene: 10. The CDR3 spells CSARDPGSGWPYEQYF. The CDR3 bases are TGCAGTGCTAGAGATCCAGGTAGCGGGTGGCCCTACGAGCAGTACTTC.

J is TRBJ2-3 and V is TRBV29-1, with a weak D call TRBD1 (6 bases). The CDR3 has 16 residues. Trimming took 2 bases from V and 1 from J, leaving 16 bases between them. Germline CDR1 and CDR2: SQVTM and ANQGSEA. The CDR3 sequence is CSVETEQGSGTDTQYF. The CDR3 nucleotides read TGCAGCGTTGAAACTGAACAGGGCTCTGGCACAGATACGCAGTATTTT.

This rearrangement joins TRBV13 to TRBJ2-1; 14 bases agree with TRBD2. Germline lookup yields CDR1 PRHDT and CDR2 FYEKMQ (reference sequence). The CDR3 totals 19 residues. The trim removed 3 bases at V and 3 bases at J, leaving 10 bases unmatched. The CDR3, as DNA: TGTGCCAGCAGCTTGGGTCTAGGGACTAGCGGGAGATACTACAATGAGCAGTTCTTC. This gives the protein CASSLGLGTSGRYYNEQFF.

This chain connects TRBV18 to TRBJ1-1; D unclear. The CDR3 consists of 11 residues. The V gene's germline CDR1 is KGHSH and CDR2 LQKENI. Trimming left V 8 bases short and J 3 bases short, with 7 bases between. The CDR3 spells CASLSDTEAFF. In nucleotides, the CDR3 is TGTGCCAGCCTAAGTGACACTGAAGCTTTCTTT.

The V gene is TRBV5-5, the J gene TRBJ2-1; TRBD1 aligns across 7 bases. CDR1 is SGHKS and CDR2 is YYEKEE in the germline V gene (reference sequence). The CDR3 loop spans 15 amino acids. The V gene end was trimmed by 0 bases and the J gene end by 2 bases; junction bases not matched to a gene: 2. This CDR3 is CASSLEGATYNEQFF. The CDR3 DNA sequence: TGTGCCAGCAGCTTGGAGGGGGCTACCTACAATGAGCAGTTCTTC. Combining the CDR3 with reference TRBV5-5 and TRBJ2-1 gives the whole variable domain DAGVTQSPTHLIKTRGQQVTLRCSPISGHKSVSWYQQVLGQGPQFIFQYYEKEERGRGNFPDRFSARQFPNYSSELNVNALLLGDSALYLCASSLEGATYNEQFFGPGTRLTVL.